This paragraph covers one TCR beta chain sequence. The data derive from a study of T cell changes during pregnancy in multiple sclerosis. Profiled with immunoSEQ multiplex PCR; TCRdb holds only in-frame clones, not every one. The sample has some 28,000 clones, 90% to 95% seen once. CDR3 length equals 16 residues. The ends lost 3 bases at V and 2 bases at J; junction bases unmatched: 6. The germline CDR1 and CDR2 sequences are PRHDT and FYEKMQ (reference sequence). The source was CD8+ T cells from peripheral blood mononuclear cells, collected before pregnancy. This sequence was found in a female donor with multiple sclerosis, enrolled in a pregnancy study. The gene calls are TRBV13 and TRBJ2-1; 8 bases match TRBD2. DNA for the CDR3: TGTGCCAGCAGCTTGCCAGCGGGAGAAACCTACAATGAGCAGTTCTTC. Translated: CASSLPAGETYNEQFF. The full variable domain, with the rest looked up from reference TRBV13 and TRBJ2-1, is AAGVIQSPRHLIKEKRETATLKCYPIPRHDTVYWYQQGPGQDPQFLISFYEKMQSDKGSIPDRFSAQQFSDYHSELNMSSLELGDSALYFCASSLPAGETYNEQFFGPGTRLTVL.